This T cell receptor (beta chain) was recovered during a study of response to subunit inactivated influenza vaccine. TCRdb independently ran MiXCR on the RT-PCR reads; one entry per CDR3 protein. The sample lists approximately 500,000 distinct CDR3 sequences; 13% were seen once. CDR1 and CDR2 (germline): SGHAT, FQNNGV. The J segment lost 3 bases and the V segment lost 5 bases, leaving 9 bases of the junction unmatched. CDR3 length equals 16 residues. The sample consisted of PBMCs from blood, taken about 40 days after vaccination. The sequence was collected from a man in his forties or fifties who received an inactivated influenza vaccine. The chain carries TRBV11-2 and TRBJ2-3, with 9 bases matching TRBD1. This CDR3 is CASSPRQGDRTDTQYF. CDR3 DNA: TGTGCCAGCAGCCCACGACAGGGGGATAGAACAGATACGCAGTATTTT.